One sample yielded the 18 T cell receptor beta chains listed below, sequenced in a study of control samples from healthy donors and cancer patients. Assay used: immunoSEQ multiplex PCR; TCRdb lists only in-frame clones, some missing. The data show about 130,000 clones, 92% seen once. The specimen sequenced was blood. The receptors originated from a woman in her 50s in good health.

The chain couples TRBV5-5 to TRBJ2-3; D is undetermined. Germline values: CDR1 SGHKS, CDR2 YYEKEE (reference sequence). This CDR3 is 14 amino acids long. V lost 3 bases and J 0 bases, leaving 8 bases between the germline ends. The CDR3 DNA follows: TGTGCCAGCAGCTCTACTCGAAGCACAGATACGCAGTATTTT. Translation: CASSSTRSTDTQYF.

The gene calls are TRBV29-1 and TRBJ1-6, with TRBD1 as a possible D gene (5 bases). The germline V and J ends were trimmed by 4 bases and 8 bases, with 12 bases remaining between them. CDR1 and CDR2 (germline): SQVTM, ANQGSEA. This CDR3 has 13 amino acids. CDR3 DNA sequence: TGCAGCGTTGCAAGTGACAGTTATTCACCCCTCCACTTT. Its protein product is CSVASDSYSPLHF.

The chain combines TRBV3-1 (or the pseudogene TRBV3-2) with TRBJ2-1; tentatively, D is TRBD1 (6 bases). Trimming removed 5 bases from V and 10 bases from J, with 15 bases in between. The CDR3 totals 13 residues. CDR1 is LGHDT and CDR2 is YNNKEL in the germline V gene (reference sequence). CDR3 sequence: CASSEYRAGEQFF. CDR3 coding DNA: TGTGCCAGCAGCGAATACAGGGCGGGCGAGCAGTTCTTC.

The chain combines TRBV2 with TRBJ2-1; 12 bases map to TRBD2. V trimming: 6 bases; J trimming: 4 bases; junction bases outside the gene matches: 7. The length of the CDR3 is 16 residues. Germline V gene data show CDR1 as SNHLY and CDR2 as FYNNEI. The CDR3 region has the DNA TGTGCCAGCAGGGCACTAGCGGGAGGTACTTACAATGAGCAGTTCTTC. The encoded protein is CASRALAGGTYNEQFF.

V gene TRBV7-9 combines with J gene TRBJ2-7; TRBD2 is a possible D gene (7 bases). The CDR3 is 14 residues long. CDR1 SEHNR and CDR2 FQNEAQ come from the germline V gene (reference sequence). Between the trimmed V and J ends, which lost 2 bases and 7 bases, there was a span of 15 bases. The DNA of the CDR3 is TGTGCCAGCAGCTTACTCGCGGGGGCGGGGGAGCAGTACTTC. It is translated as CASSLLAGAGEQYF.

The chain joins TRBV3-1 (or the pseudogene TRBV3-2) to TRBJ2-1; D is perhaps TRBD2 (6 bases). Trimming cost V 0 bases and J 2 bases, with 14 bases left between them. The CDR3 consists of 17 residues. The germline V gene encodes CDR1 LGHDT and CDR2 YNNKEL (reference sequence). CDR3 DNA sequence: TGTGCCAGCAGCCAAGAACCAGCGGGTAAACCCTACAATGAGCAGTTCTTC. Its translation is CASSQEPAGKPYNEQFF.

The table lists this clone with a count of one. The gene calls are TRBV30 and TRBJ2-7, with D perhaps matching TRBD1 (7 bases). CDR3 size: 15 residues. Germline V gene data show CDR1 as GTSNPN and CDR2 as SVGIG (reference sequence). Trimming pared 0 bases from V and 1 base from J, leaving 13 bases between. CDR3: CAWSVIPGGSYEQYF. The DNA of the CDR3 is TGTGCCTGGAGTGTAATTCCAGGGGGGTCCTACGAGCAGTACTTC.

As for this clone: The junction departs from germline at one end; a sequencing error may be responsible. The J gene is TRBJ2-7, the V gene TRBV7-7; TRBD1 is a possible D gene (6 bases). Germline V gene sequence: CDR1 SSHAT, CDR2 FNYEAQ (reference sequence). The CDR3 length is 13 residues. The CDR3 DNA is TGTGCTAGCAGTCGACAGGTGTCCTACGAGCAGTACTTC. Its translation is CASSRQVSYEQYF.

This chain links TRBV9 with TRBJ2-5; D is possibly TRBD1 (6 bases). With 0 bases removed from V and 5 bases from J, the gap between germline ends came to 14 bases. CDR1 is SGDLS and CDR2 is YYNGEE in the germline V gene. This CDR3 comprises 15 residues. CDR3 DNA: TGTGCCAGCAGCGTAGCCCCAGGGGTGATTGAGACCCAGTACTTC. Residues: CASSVAPGVIETQYF.

The chain uses TRBV5-6 and TRBJ1-2; D might be TRBD1 (5 bases). Per the germline V gene, CDR1 is SGHDT and CDR2 is YYEEEE. CDR3 size: 17 residues. The V gene lost 7 bases and the J gene lost 3 bases, with 25 bases spanning the gap. The CDR3 region is CASSLGPQGVRDYGYTF. Here the CDR3 DNA reads TGTGCCAGCTCTCTTGGGCCCCAAGGGGTCAGGGACTATGGCTACACCTTC.

The chain employs TRBV2 and TRBJ1-2, with D possibly matching TRBD1 (6 bases). The germline V gene encodes CDR1 SNHLY and CDR2 FYNNEI. This CDR3 contains 13 residues. The ends were cut back, 6 bases at V and 9 bases at J, with 17 bases in the middle. This chain's CDR3 is CASSLQDSVRYTF. The DNA for the CDR3 is TGTGCCAGCAGCCTCCAGGACAGCGTACGCTACACCTTC.

This chain joins TRBV6-5 and TRBJ2-1; 9 nucleotides align to TRBD2. The CDR3 has 16 residues. V lost 0 bases to trimming and J lost 6 bases; unmatched junction nucleotides: 6. Germline CDR1 MNHEY, CDR2 SVGAGI. The CDR3 DNA is TGTGCCAGCAGTTACTCGCGGGAGGGCCCCGGCAATGAGCAGTTCTTC. Translation: CASSYSREGPGNEQFF.

Here the CDR3 DNA reads TGTGCCAGCCCGTGGCTGAGGAGGACAGGGGTTTTATCTGGGGCCAACGTCCTGACTTTC. It codes for CASPWLRRTGVLSGANVLTF. The gene calls are TRBV27 and TRBJ2-6; 9 nucleotides agree with TRBD1. This CDR3 is 20 amino acids long. Looked up from germline, CDR1 is MNHEY and CDR2 is SMNVEV (reference sequence). J was trimmed by 1 base and V by 8 bases; bases with no gene match: 18.

This chain uses TRBV23-1 with TRBJ2-3, with a tentative D call TRBD2 (6 bases). TRBV23-1 is identified as an open reading frame with a role that is uncertain. V was pared by 0 bases and J by 6 bases, with 19 bases between. This CDR3 comprises 17 residues. The CDR3: CASSQSWGDPFGDTQYF. The CDR3 DNA sequence: TGCGCCAGCAGTCAATCTTGGGGGGATCCATTCGGGGATACGCAGTATTTT.

The rearrangement links TRBV10-3 to TRBJ2-7, with 12 bases that match TRBD2. The CDR3 is 17 amino acids. CDR1 and CDR2 (germline): ENHRY, SYGVKD. V dropped 3 bases and J dropped 5; count of bases not matched to a gene: 11. The CDR3 DNA reads TGTGCCATCAGTGATGGGGCCCGACTAGCGGGAGACGACGAGCAGTACTTC. Amino acid sequence: CAISDGARLAGDDEQYF.

This sequence joins TRBV2 and TRBJ1-3; D possibly corresponds to TRBD1 (6 bases). CDR3 length: 16 amino acids. Germline CDR1 is SNHLY and CDR2 is FYNNEI. V shed 4 bases and J shed 4 bases, with 17 bases lying between them. The CDR3 reads CASSVGARVNGNTIYF. For the CDR3, the DNA is TGTGCCAGCAGTGTGGGGGCACGGGTGAACGGAAACACCATATATTTT.

This clone was seen more than once but under ten times. V and J are TRBV7-2 and TRBJ2-1; D is perhaps TRBD2 (5 bases). The ends were cut back, 1 base at V and 2 bases at J, with 15 bases in the middle. This CDR3 comprises 17 residues. Germline CDR1 SGHTA, CDR2 FQGNSA. CDR3 sequence (DNA): TGTGCCAGCAGCTTAGTACCTCCCGGGATCGCCTACAATGAGCAGTTCTTC. It codes for CASSLVPPGIAYNEQFF. The full variable domain, in which reference TRBV7-2 and TRBJ2-1 provide the parts outside the CDR3, is GAGVSQSPSNKVTEKGKDVELRCDPISGHTALYWYRQSLGQGLEFLIYFQGNSAPDKSGLPSDRFSAERTGGSVSTLTIQRTQQEDSAVYLCASSLVPPGIAYNEQFFGPGTRLTVL.

The J gene is TRBJ2-1, the V gene TRBV9; 14 bases are a match to TRBD2. Trimming at V came to 1 base and at J to 9 bases, leaving 3 bases not matched to a gene. The CDR3 is 15 residues long. The germline V gene encodes CDR1 SGDLS and CDR2 YYNGEE. The CDR3 DNA sequence: TGTGCCAGCAGCGTATTAGGACTAGCGGGAGGTGAGCAGTTCTTC. Its translation is CASSVLGLAGGEQFF.